This entry describes one T cell receptor beta chain. This record belongs to a study of blood T cell repertoires in COVID-19. Method: immunoSEQ multiplex PCR; TCRdb's copy keeps in-frame clones and lacks some. The sample has approximately 94,000 clones, about 82% seen once. Germline V gene data show CDR1 as MNHEY and CDR2 as SVGAGI. This CDR3 comprises 14 residues. Trimming shortened V by 4 bases and J by 2 bases, and 8 bases separated the two germline ends. The receptor was isolated from a man in his fifties with active or convalescent COVID-19. Material for sequencing was peripheral blood. This sequence joins TRBV6-5 and TRBJ1-4; perhaps TRBD1 as D (5 bases). The CDR3 nucleotides are TGTGCCAGCAGTTGGCGGGGCACTAATGAAAAACTGTTTTTT. This encodes CASSWRGTNEKLFF.